These 24 T cell receptor beta chains were sequenced from one sample in a study of blood T cell repertoires in COVID-19. The protocol was immunoSEQ multiplex PCR, while the TCRdb copy is restricted to in-frame clones and leaves out a portion. The data show 210,000 or so clones, with about 86% seen just once and roughly 1.5% held by the top ten. Material for sequencing was peripheral blood. Receptor source: a man younger than 35 with active or convalescent COVID-19.

The J gene is TRBJ2-7, the V gene TRBV6-5; TRBD1 agrees at 9 bases. The CDR3 runs to 15 residues. CDR1 MNHEY and CDR2 SVGAGI come from the germline V gene. V gave up 5 bases and J gave up 2 bases; unmatched junction bases: 7. The CDR3 DNA is TGTGCCAGCAGTACCTCACAGGGGGCGGCCTACGAGCAGTACTTC. It specifies CASSTSQGAAYEQYF.

The chain recombines TRBV6-5 with TRBJ2-2, with 9 bases lining up with TRBD1. V shed 0 bases, J shed 4 bases, and the junction held 3 bases outside the gene matches. The germline gives CDR1 MNHEY, CDR2 SVGAGI. CDR3 size: 16 residues. This chain's CDR3 is CASSYSRDRVTGELFF. CDR3 DNA sequence: TGTGCCAGCAGTTACTCCCGGGACAGGGTCACCGGGGAGCTGTTTTTT.

V gene TRBV5-1 combines with J gene TRBJ2-3; no definite D call. V gave up 5 bases and J gave up 2 bases, with 15 bases separating them. The germline V gene encodes CDR1 SGHRS and CDR2 YFSETQ. CDR3 length: 15 amino acids. This CDR3 reads CASSPPQANTDTQYF. CDR3 DNA: TGCGCCAGCAGTCCTCCTCAGGCCAACACAGATACGCAGTATTTT.

This chain joins TRBV4-3 and TRBJ2-3; weak D call: TRBD2 (5 bases). CDR1 and CDR2 (germline): LGHNA, YSLEER. The V gene lost 0 bases and the J gene lost 6 bases, with 7 bases spanning the gap. The CDR3 loop spans 13 amino acids. CDR3 in DNA: TGCGCCAGCAGCCAAGATTGGAGGGATACGCAGTATTTT. This gives the protein CASSQDWRDTQYF.

The rearrangement joins TRBV19 to TRBJ1-1, with 8 bases that match TRBD1. CDR1 and CDR2 from the germline V gene are LNHDA and SQIVND (reference sequence). The length of the CDR3 is 15 residues. V shed 1 base, J shed 4 bases, and the junction held 5 bases outside the gene matches. The CDR3, as DNA: TGTGCCAGTAGTATAGTCCCAGGGGGCCCCACTGAAGCTTTCTTT. As protein: CASSIVPGGPTEAFF. Drawing the rest from reference TRBV19 and TRBJ1-1, the complete variable domain is DGGITQSPKYLFRKEGQNVTLSCEQNLNHDAMYWYRQDPGQGLRLIYYSQIVNDFQKGDIAEGYSVSREKKESFPLTVTSAQKNPTAFYLCASSIVPGGPTEAFFGQGTRLTVV.

The chain couples TRBV30 to TRBJ2-2, with TRBD1 matching over 7 bases. Trimming cost V 3 bases and J 6 bases; bases outside gene matches: 7. The germline CDR1 and CDR2 sequences are GTSNPN and SVGIG (reference sequence). The CDR3 runs to 14 residues. CDR3 region: CAWSITGVPGELFF. The CDR3 DNA reads as TGTGCCTGGAGCATAACAGGGGTCCCCGGGGAGCTGTTTTTT.

The CDR3 protein is CASSLSYYEQYF. In nucleotides, the CDR3 is TGTGCCAGCAGCTTATCCTACTACGAGCAGTACTTC. V gene TRBV11-2 combines with J gene TRBJ2-7; D gene uncertain. Looked up from germline, CDR1 is SGHAT and CDR2 is FQNNGV. The CDR3 totals 12 residues. V shed 2 bases and J shed 3 bases, with 5 bases lying between them. The whole variable domain, filled in from reference TRBV11-2 and TRBJ2-7, reads EAGVAQSPRYKIIEKRQSVAFWCNPISGHATLYWYQQILGQGPKLLIQFQNNGVVDDSQLPKDRFSAERLKGVDSTLKIQPAKLEDSAVYLCASSLSYYEQYFGPGTRLTVT.

This chain connects TRBV7-2 to TRBJ1-5; 7 nucleotides match TRBD1. The germline V gene has CDR1 SGHTA and CDR2 FQGNSA. The CDR3 covers 14 residues. Losses at the gene ends were 5 bases for V and 9 bases for J; bases not matched to a gene: 10. CDR3 amino acids: CASSPRDSGWPQHF. CDR3 in DNA: TGTGCCAGCAGCCCCCGGGACAGCGGTTGGCCCCAGCATTTT.

Only one count was recorded for this clone. The genes are TRBV14 and TRBJ1-1; D is possibly TRBD1 (6 bases). Trimming pared 4 bases from V and 1 base from J, leaving 19 bases between. CDR3 length: 17 amino acids. Germline CDR1 reads SGHDN; CDR2 reads FVKESK. The CDR3 sequence is CASSPYDRFNSNTEAFF. The CDR3 DNA follows: TGTGCCAGCAGCCCATACGACAGGTTTAACTCGAACACTGAAGCTTTCTTT.

This chain uses TRBV28 with TRBJ1-2; D remains unclear. The CDR3 has 12 amino acids. Germline V gives CDR1 MDHEN, CDR2 SYDVKM. Trimming stripped 6 bases from V and 1 base from J, with 6 bases between. CDR3 amino acids: CASSPRNYGYTF. The CDR3, as DNA: TGTGCCAGCAGCCCCCGTAACTATGGCTACACCTTC.

The rearrangement joins TRBV29-1 to TRBJ1-1, with a tentative D call TRBD1 (5 bases). V was cut by 4 bases and J by 0 bases, with 15 bases left in between. This CDR3 region has 15 residues. Germline V gives CDR1 SQVTM, CDR2 ANQGSEA. The DNA of the CDR3 is TGCAGCGTTGCGAGACAGCTTACCTTGAACACTGAAGCTTTCTTT. Protein product: CSVARQLTLNTEAFF.

The chain combines TRBV9 with TRBJ1-1, with a tentative D call TRBD1 (6 bases). Trimming cost V 0 bases and J 0 bases, with 12 bases left between them. CDR3 length: 16 amino acids. Germline loops: CDR1 SGDLS, CDR2 YYNGEE. The CDR3 protein is CASSVGAGAMNTEAFF. In DNA form, the CDR3 reads TGTGCCAGCAGCGTAGGGGCAGGGGCCATGAACACTGAAGCTTTCTTT. Full variable domain (rest looked up from reference TRBV9 and TRBJ1-1): DSGVTQTPKHLITATGQRVTLRCSPRSGDLSVYWYQQSLDQGLQFLIQYYNGEERAKGNILERFSAQQFPDLHSELNLSSLELGDSALYFCASSVGAGAMNTEAFFGQGTRLTVV.

This clone was counted a single time. Other DNA sequences in this specimen translate into the identical CDR3. The rearrangement uses TRBV19 and TRBJ1-6, with TRBD1 matching over 7 bases. Per the germline V gene, CDR1 is LNHDA and CDR2 is SQIVND (reference sequence). This CDR3 is 12 amino acids long. With V trimmed by 8 bases and J by 7 bases, 2 bases remained unmatched. The CDR3 is CASSTGNSPLHF. CDR3 coding DNA: TGTGCCAGTTCGACAGGGAATTCACCCCTCCACTTT.

This clone was detected a few times. The chain links TRBV6-2 or TRBV6-3 to TRBJ1-5; D uncertain. This CDR3 is 13 amino acids long. Germline V gene sequence: CDR1 MNHEY, CDR2 SVGEGT. V was shortened by 5 bases and J by 5 bases, with 10 bases between the two germline ends. The CDR3 here is CASSPNMHQPQHF. The CDR3 coding sequence is TGTGCCAGCAGTCCCAACATGCATCAGCCCCAGCATTTT.

This sequence joins TRBV5-1 and TRBJ2-1, with 9 bases aligning to TRBD1. The germline CDR1 and CDR2 sequences are SGHRS and YFSETQ. The CDR3 loop spans 16 amino acids. Trimming removed 2 bases from V and 5 bases from J; junction bases left unmatched: 8. The CDR3 DNA sequence: TGCGCCAGCAGCTTAGGGGGACAGGGACTTAACAATGAGCAGTTCTTC. Protein product: CASSLGGQGLNNEQFF.

This chain links TRBV2 with TRBJ2-5; D is possibly TRBD2 (5 bases). CDR3 length: 14 amino acids. V lost 7 bases, J lost 1 base, and 13 bases lay in between. The germline gives CDR1 SNHLY, CDR2 FYNNEI. DNA of the CDR3: TGTGCCAGCACTGCGGAGGCTTTCCAAGAGACCCAGTACTTC. Translated, it gives CASTAEAFQETQYF.

The chain carries TRBV3-1 (or the pseudogene TRBV3-2) and TRBJ2-7; 12 bases align to TRBD2. CDR1 and CDR2 (germline): LGHDT, YNNKEL (reference sequence). CDR3 length: 17 amino acids. J gave up 1 base and V 0 bases, and 4 bases lay outside the gene matches. CDR3 sequence: CASSQDFGLAGSYEQYF. The DNA of the CDR3 is TGTGCCAGCAGCCAAGACTTTGGACTAGCGGGGTCCTACGAGCAGTACTTC.

This clone has just one count. The chain employs TRBV6-5 and TRBJ2-2, with D unresolved. Germline-derived CDR1 and CDR2 are MNHEY and SVGAGI. The CDR3 runs to 14 residues. Trimming stripped 6 bases from V and 6 bases from J, with 14 bases between. CDR3 nucleotides: TGTGCCAGCAGCCGTGACACCCTTCCCGGGGAGCTGTTTTTT. Residues: CASSRDTLPGELFF.

This sequence joins TRBV7-9 and TRBJ1-1; TRBD1 matches at 7 bases. V gave up 5 bases and J gave up 4 bases; unmatched junction bases: 7. This CDR3 region has 14 residues. Per germline, CDR1 SEHNR and CDR2 FQNEAQ (reference sequence). Here the CDR3 reads CASSQGGWATEAFF. CDR3 nucleotide sequence: TGTGCCAGCAGCCAAGGGGGCTGGGCCACTGAAGCTTTCTTT.

This chain uses TRBV5-6 with TRBJ1-5, with 9 bases matching TRBD1. Germline loops: CDR1 SGHDT, CDR2 YYEEEE. The V gene end was trimmed by 3 bases and the J gene end by 7 bases; junction bases not matched to a gene: 8. There are 15 residues in the CDR3. The CDR3 DNA is TGTGCCAGCAGCTCGGGACAGGGCCTCCGACAGCCCCAGCATTTT. Its translation: CASSSGQGLRQPQHF.

The rearrangement links TRBV24-1 to TRBJ2-1; a possible D gene is TRBD2 (5 bases). V was clipped by 4 bases and J by 5 bases, with 17 bases between them. Germline V lookup: CDR1 KGHDR, CDR2 SFDVKD. This CDR3 is 16 amino acids long. Here the CDR3 DNA reads TGTGCCACCAGTGACGCCGGCGGACTGCGGAACAATGAGCAGTTCTTC. Translating gives CATSDAGGLRNNEQFF.

The V call is TRBV6-1, the J call TRBJ1-1, with 8 bases identical to TRBD1. Germline CDR1 MNHNS, CDR2 SASEGT. With 3 bases clipped from V and 1 base from J, the junction kept 4 bases outside the gene matches. The length of the CDR3 is 15 residues. CDR3 sequence (DNA): TGTGCCAGCAGTGAGGCCGGGACAGGGAACACTGAAGCTTTCTTT. Protein sequence: CASSEAGTGNTEAFF.

The V gene is TRBV19, the J gene TRBJ2-7, with 9 positions matching TRBD2. There are 14 residues in the CDR3. Germline V lookup: CDR1 LNHDA, CDR2 SQIVND (reference sequence). J was trimmed by 2 bases and V by 4 bases; bases with no gene match: 3. Here the CDR3 DNA reads TGTGCCAGTAGTAGCCTAGCGGGGCCCTACGAGCAGTACTTC. Translated, it gives CASSSLAGPYEQYF.

The V gene is TRBV19, the J gene TRBJ1-2; D not resolved. Germline V gene data show CDR1 as LNHDA and CDR2 as SQIVND (reference sequence). This CDR3 is built from 12 residues. Trimming took 4 bases from V and 5 from J, leaving 8 bases between them. The CDR3 coding sequence is TGTGCCAGTAGTACCCCGGGTTATGGCTACACCTTC. It translates to CASSTPGYGYTF.